One and the same sample provided the 15 T cell receptor beta chains below, sequenced in a study of a mutant IDH1 vaccine in newly diagnosed glioma. Time point denoted: week 23, last vaccination. The study gave 300 ug of mutant IDH1 20-mer peptide per vaccine dose, with topical imiquimod. Sequenced by immunoSEQ multiplex PCR; TCRdb stores in-frame clones only, minus some. In the table there are 70,000 to 95,000 clones, more than 70% of which are singletons. These TCRs' antigens remain unknown. The sequencing here drew on PBMCs, taken from a glioma patient whose treatment included an IDH1 peptide vaccine. These TCRs come from a woman in her forties or fifties with glioma.

In its sample, this clone was seen a few times. This chain uses TRBV7-9 with TRBJ1-5; D not certain. The CDR3 extends over 15 amino acids. The V gene lost 0 bases and the J gene lost 5 bases, with 11 bases spanning the gap. Germline lookup yields CDR1 SEHNR and CDR2 FQNEAQ (reference sequence). As DNA, the CDR3 is TGTGCCAGCAGCTTAGCGCGGGGAACTTATCAGCCCCAGCATTTT. This gives the protein CASSLARGTYQPQHF.

The genes are TRBV15 and TRBJ1-3, with D uncertain. CDR3 length: 14 amino acids. Germline V gene lookup returns CDR1 LNHNV and CDR2 YYDKDF (reference sequence). Trimming cost V 1 base and J 3 bases, with 7 bases left between them. In DNA, the CDR3 is TGTGCCACCAGCAGAGCCGGGAGTGGAAACACCATATATTTT. It codes for CATSRAGSGNTIYF.

The rearrangement joins TRBV5-1 to TRBJ1-2; D is unclear. V was clipped by 0 bases and J by 5 bases, with 14 bases between them. CDR1 is SGHRS, CDR2 YFSETQ, per germline. This CDR3 spans 15 amino acids. CDR3 DNA: TGCGCCAGCAGCTTGGTACGGGGAAGGGAATATGGCTACACCTTC. It encodes CASSLVRGREYGYTF.

V and J are TRBV28 and TRBJ2-7, with 9 bases that match TRBD1. V was pared by 6 bases and J by 5 bases, with 17 bases of the junction left unmatched. The V gene's germline CDR1 is MDHEN and CDR2 SYDVKM. CDR3 length: 17 amino acids. The DNA for the CDR3 is TGTGCCAGCAGCGGCTCGGGACAGGGCCGTGGGAGAGACGAGCAGTACTTC. This encodes CASSGSGQGRGRDEQYF.

The chain couples TRBV30 to TRBJ2-1; D is unclear. This CDR3 has 12 amino acids. The V end lost 0 bases, the J end lost 5 bases, and 5 bases lay between the germline ends. Per germline, CDR1 GTSNPN and CDR2 SVGIG (reference sequence). In nucleotides, the CDR3 is TGTGCCTGGAGTGTGACGGACAATGAGCAGTTCTTC. Amino acid sequence: CAWSVTDNEQFF. Together with reference TRBV30 and TRBJ2-1, the CDR3 gives the full variable domain: SQTIHQWPATLVQPVGSPLSLECTVEGTSNPNLYWYRQAAGRGLQLLFYSVGIGQISSEVPQNLSASRPQDRQFILSSKKLLLSDSGFYLCAWSVTDNEQFFGPGTRLTVL.

The rearrangement uses TRBV28 and TRBJ2-5; 7 nucleotides match TRBD2. Per germline, CDR1 MDHEN and CDR2 SYDVKM. The CDR3 covers 14 residues. J gave up 7 bases and V 10 bases, and 15 bases lay outside the gene matches. The DNA for the CDR3 is TGTGCCACAGCGGGGCAGACTCCAAGATGGACCCAGTACTTC. Protein product: CATAGQTPRWTQYF.

The chain joins TRBV6-5 to TRBJ2-7; D may be TRBD1 or TRBD2 (6 bases each). Germline assignment: CDR1 MNHEY and CDR2 SVGAGI. Trimming cost V 9 bases and J 5 bases, with 20 bases left between them. This CDR3 is 14 amino acids long. CDR3 loop: CASWGAGRTHEQYF. The CDR3 DNA follows: TGTGCCAGTTGGGGGGCCGGGAGAACCCACGAGCAGTACTTC.

In this sample, this clone turned up once. The rearrangement links TRBV9 to TRBJ2-3; the match to TRBD2 covers 11 bases. Germline V gene lookup returns CDR1 SGDLS and CDR2 YYNGEE. The length of the CDR3 is 16 residues. With V trimmed by 4 bases and J by 2 bases, 6 bases remained unmatched. In DNA form, the CDR3 reads TGTGCCAGCAGCCCGGGGACTAGCGGACTCACAGATACGCAGTATTTT. It translates to CASSPGTSGLTDTQYF. Full variable domain (outside the CDR3, taken from reference TRBV9 and TRBJ2-3): DSGVTQTPKHLITATGQRVTLRCSPRSGDLSVYWYQQSLDQGLQFLIQYYNGEERAKGNILERFSAQQFPDLHSELNLSSLELGDSALYFCASSPGTSGLTDTQYFGPGTRLTVL.

The chain has TRBV28 and TRBJ1-4; the D gene is possibly TRBD1 (5 bases). V was shortened by 3 bases and J by 4 bases, with 9 bases between the two germline ends. This CDR3 has 14 amino acids. The germline V gene encodes CDR1 MDHEN and CDR2 SYDVKM. The CDR3 nucleotides are TGTGCCAGCAGTTTTTGGACAAATAATGAAAAACTGTTTTTT. Protein: CASSFWTNNEKLFF.

This chain connects TRBV7-9 to TRBJ2-7; D gene uncertain. In germline, CDR1 is SEHNR, CDR2 FQNEAQ (reference sequence). V was pared by 5 bases and J by 0 bases, with 8 bases between. The CDR3 consists of 13 residues. CDR3 nucleotides: TGTGCCAGCAGCACCCGACACTCCTACGAGCAGTACTTC. Translated: CASSTRHSYEQYF. The entire variable domain, with the rest obtained from reference TRBV7-9 and TRBJ2-7, is as follows: DTGVSQNPRHKITKRGQNVTFRCDPISEHNRLYWYRQTLGQGPEFLTYFQNEAQLEKSRLLSDRFSAERPKGSFSTLEIQRTEQGDSAMYLCASSTRHSYEQYFGPGTRLTVT.

This chain uses TRBV19 with TRBJ1-4; D uncertain. Germline V gene data show CDR1 as LNHDA and CDR2 as SQIVND (reference sequence). Trimming shortened V by 5 bases and J by 2 bases, and 15 bases separated the two germline ends. This CDR3 spans 16 amino acids. The CDR3 sequence is CASSVPRRVTNEKLFF. CDR3 DNA sequence: TGTGCCAGTAGTGTACCTCGGAGAGTCACTAATGAAAAACTGTTTTTT.

The chain couples TRBV18 to TRBJ1-1, with 7 bases matching TRBD1. Germline CDR1 reads KGHSH; CDR2 reads LQKENI. V shed 3 bases, J shed 0 bases, and the junction held 4 bases outside the gene matches. The CDR3 runs to 15 residues. The CDR3 loop reads CASSPGTVLNTEAFF. The CDR3 DNA is TGTGCCAGCTCACCCGGGACAGTCCTGAACACTGAAGCTTTCTTT. The full variable domain, rest sourced from reference TRBV18 and TRBJ1-1, is NAGVMQNPRHLVRRRGQEARLRCSPMKGHSHVYWYRQLPEEGLKFMVYLQKENIIDESGMPKERFSAEFPKEGPSILRIQQVVRGDSAAYFCASSPGTVLNTEAFFGQGTRLTVV.

This clone showed up just a few times. The chain has TRBV4-2 and TRBJ1-1; D is undetermined. V lost 0 bases and J lost 10, with 12 bases in between. This CDR3 is 13 amino acids long. CDR1 and CDR2 from the germline V gene are LGHNA and YNFKEQ. The CDR3 here is CASSQEGRNLAFF. The CDR3 bases are TGTGCCAGCAGCCAAGAGGGTAGAAATCTAGCTTTCTTT.

This clone was counted a single time. The rearrangement uses TRBV5-1 and TRBJ2-3, with 10 positions matching TRBD2. CDR3 length equals 18 residues. The germline gives CDR1 SGHRS, CDR2 YFSETQ. J was trimmed by 4 bases and V by 0 bases; bases with no gene match: 11. CDR3 nucleotides: TGCGCCAGCAGCTTGGGAGTTCTTAGCGGGGGGAAGGCAGATACGCAGTATTTT. As protein: CASSLGVLSGGKADTQYF. The complete variable domain, with remaining parts taken from reference TRBV5-1 and TRBJ2-3, reads KAGVTQTPRYLIKTRGQQVTLSCSPISGHRSVSWYQQTPGQGLQFLFEYFSETQRNKGNFPGRFSGRQFSNSRSEMNVSTLELGDSALYLCASSLGVLSGGKADTQYFGPGTRLTVL.

This rearrangement joins TRBV5-1 to TRBJ2-7; 7 nucleotides match TRBD2. The junction had 10 bases not matched to a gene; V was cut back by 4 bases and J by 3 bases. CDR1 and CDR2 from the germline V gene are SGHRS and YFSETQ. The CDR3 contains 15 residues. The CDR3 bases are TGCGCCAGCAGCCTAACAGCGGGAACCCTCTACGAGCAGTACTTC. Amino acids: CASSLTAGTLYEQYF.